This T cell receptor (beta chain) stems from a study of T cells in Graves' hyperthyroidism and ophthalmopathy. This CDR3 is 16 amino acids long. Trimming removed 0 bases at V and 2 bases at J, with 13 bases between. From germline, CDR1 is MGHRA and CDR2 YSYEKL. RNA transcripts were the template for amplifying TCR beta CDR3 regions. The HTBI set primed first-round TCR CDR3 RT-PCR. TCRdb re-called the multiplex PCR reads through MiXCR, storing one row per CDR3 protein. The repertoire holds about 360,000 distinct CDR3 sequences, with approximately 12% as singletons. Newly diagnosed hyperthyroidism, duration under 2 months, in patients aged 18 to 65. Uncontrolled infection, other autoimmune disease, pregnancy and lactation each barred patients from inclusion. This clonotype appeared a few times.

The sample comprised blood. The chain joins TRBV4-1 to TRBJ1-1, with D tentatively TRBD1 (6 bases). The source of this sequence is a man aged 30 to 39 with Graves' hyperthyroidism that later progressed to Graves' ophthalmopathy. The DNA of the CDR3 is TGCGCCAGCAGCCAAGATGGTCGGGGGCTCAACACTGAAGCTTTCTTT. This sequence encodes CASSQDGRGLNTEAFF.